Below, 8 T cell receptor beta chains from the same sample are listed, as sequenced in a study of blood T cell repertoires in COVID-19. Some clones are missing from TCRdb's copy, which holds only in-frame ones; the method was immunoSEQ multiplex PCR. The sample shows about 280,000 clones, around nine tenths of them seen only once. Sequenced sample: PBMCs or T cells enriched from blood (not recorded which). The origin of the receptors is a woman in her sixties who had recovered from COVID-19.

This chain links TRBV5-1 with TRBJ2-1; TRBD2 agrees at 9 bases. The CDR3 totals 15 residues. Looked up from germline, CDR1 is SGHRS and CDR2 is YFSETQ. Trimming removed 2 bases from V and 4 bases from J; junction bases left unmatched: 4. The CDR3, as DNA: TGCGCCAGCAGCTTCCAGACTAGCGGTTACAATGAGCAGTTCTTC. Its translation is CASSFQTSGYNEQFF.

This rearrangement joins TRBV5-6 to TRBJ1-2; no clear D gene. Trimming took 4 bases from V and 4 from J, leaving 11 bases between them. This CDR3 is 13 amino acids long. Germline V CDR1 and CDR2: SGHDT, YYEEEE. Here the CDR3 DNA reads TGTGCCAGCAGCGCCTTATACAGCTATGGCTACACCTTC. It codes for CASSALYSYGYTF.

This chain joins TRBV6-5 and TRBJ1-2, with a tentative D call TRBD1 (6 bases). With 7 bases removed from V and 7 bases from J, the gap between germline ends came to 19 bases. Germline V gene lookup returns CDR1 MNHEY and CDR2 SVGAGI. The CDR3 covers 14 residues. The CDR3 DNA is TGTGCCAGCACCACGGGGGGGGCTTCAGGTGGCTACACCTTC. Protein product: CASTTGGASGGYTF.

This chain connects TRBV5-1 to TRBJ2-6; D not resolved. This CDR3 has 17 residues. Germline CDR1 SGHRS, CDR2 YFSETQ. Trimming took off 6 bases at V and 0 bases at J, with 16 bases between the two ends. The CDR3 nucleotides read TGCGCCAGCAATTCGGCCTCCGCGGCCTCTGGGGCCAACGTCCTGACTTTC. Translating it yields CASNSASAASGANVLTF.

The chain is built from TRBV7-9 and TRBJ1-1; TRBD1 matches 9 bases. This CDR3 has 15 residues. The junction had 3 bases not matched to a gene; V was cut back by 1 base and J by 3 bases. Germline V lookup: CDR1 SEHNR, CDR2 FQNEAQ (reference sequence). CDR3: CASSLVQGAYTEAFF. The DNA of the CDR3 is TGTGCCAGCAGCTTAGTACAGGGGGCGTACACTGAAGCTTTCTTT.

The rearrangement joins TRBV5-1 to TRBJ1-1, with a weak D call TRBD1 (5 bases). Between the trimmed V and J ends, which lost 7 bases and 1 base, there was a span of 11 bases. CDR3 size: 13 residues. Germline V lookup: CDR1 SGHRS, CDR2 YFSETQ. The CDR3 nucleotides are TGCGCCAGCCATAACGACAGGAACACTGAAGCTTTCTTT. It is translated as CASHNDRNTEAFF.

This sequence joins TRBV29-1 and TRBJ1-2; D gene ambiguous. The length of the CDR3 is 13 residues. CDR1 and CDR2 (germline): SQVTM, ANQGSEA. Trimming pared 5 bases from V and 8 bases from J, leaving 18 bases between. The CDR3 loop is CSVSPPQGGGYTF. DNA for the CDR3: TGCAGCGTTTCCCCGCCCCAAGGAGGAGGCTACACCTTC.

V and J are TRBV5-4 and TRBJ2-1, with TRBD1 identical over 11 bases. The germline gives CDR1 SGHNT, CDR2 YYREEE (reference sequence). The V gene end was trimmed by 2 bases and the J gene end by 8 bases; junction bases not matched to a gene: 6. CDR3 length: 15 amino acids. Here the CDR3 reads CASSFPRTGGDEQFF. DNA for the CDR3: TGTGCCAGCAGCTTTCCCCGGACAGGGGGCGATGAGCAGTTCTTC.